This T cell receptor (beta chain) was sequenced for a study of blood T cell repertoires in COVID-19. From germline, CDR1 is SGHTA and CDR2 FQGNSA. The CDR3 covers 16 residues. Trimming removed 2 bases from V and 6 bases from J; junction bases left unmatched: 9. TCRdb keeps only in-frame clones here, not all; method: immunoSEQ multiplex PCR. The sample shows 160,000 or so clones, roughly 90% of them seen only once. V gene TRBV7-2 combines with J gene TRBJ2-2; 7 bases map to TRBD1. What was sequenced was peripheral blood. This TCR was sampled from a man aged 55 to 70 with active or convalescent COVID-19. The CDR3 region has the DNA TGTGCCAGCAGCTTAAAGGGGGCGCGGGTGTCCGGGGAGCTGTTTTTT. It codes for CASSLKGARVSGELFF.